What follows are 23 T cell receptor beta chains derived from one specimen sequenced in a study of CD8+ T cells in alopecia areata. The treatment: oral pan-JAK inhibitor, 5-10 mg twice daily. Reverse transcription of extracted RNA yielded cDNA, which provided the sequencing template. Repertoires were generated with immunoSEQ multiplex PCR, while TCRdb's copy carries only in-frame clones and drops some. The repertoire includes approximately 170,000 clones, less than 80% of them detected once, and 13% to 15% sits in the top ten. Sequenced material: CD4+ T cells sorted from blood, taken at week 24, from a patient treated with tofacitinib. These receptors were obtained from a human donor with alopecia areata.

CDR3 protein: CAWSVGWGLKSGELFF. As DNA, the CDR3 is TGTGCCTGGAGTGTAGGGTGGGGCCTTAAATCCGGGGAGCTGTTTTTT. This sequence joins TRBV30 and TRBJ2-2, with D possibly being TRBD1 (5 bases). Looked up from germline, CDR1 is GTSNPN and CDR2 is SVGIG (reference sequence). Trimming removed 0 bases from V and 6 bases from J, with 17 bases in between. This CDR3 is 16 amino acids long.

The genes are TRBV29-1 and TRBJ1-5; TRBD1 agrees at 8 bases. Trimming at V came to 4 bases and at J to 5 bases, leaving 4 bases not matched to a gene. The CDR3 extends over 13 amino acids. Germline CDR1 and CDR2: SQVTM and ANQGSEA. The CDR3 bases are TGCAGCGTTGCCAGGGGGCAAGATCAGCCCCAGCATTTT. This encodes CSVARGQDQPQHF.

The V call is TRBV7-9, the J call TRBJ1-2, with D perhaps matching TRBD1 (5 bases). This CDR3 has 14 amino acids. Germline values: CDR1 SEHNR, CDR2 FQNEAQ (reference sequence). The V end was cut by 3 bases, the J end by 6 bases, with 14 bases between. CDR3 loop: CASSFTQGWDGYTF. The DNA of the CDR3 is TGTGCCAGCAGCTTCACCCAGGGTTGGGATGGCTACACCTTC. Full variable domain (rest looked up from reference TRBV7-9 and TRBJ1-2): DTGVSQNPRHKITKRGQNVTFRCDPISEHNRLYWYRQTLGQGPEFLTYFQNEAQLEKSRLLSDRFSAERPKGSFSTLEIQRTEQGDSAMYLCASSFTQGWDGYTFGSGTRLTVV.

This chain uses TRBV29-1 with TRBJ2-3; TRBD2 agrees at 10 bases. With 7 bases clipped from V and 0 bases from J, the junction kept 16 bases outside the gene matches. Germline V gene sequence: CDR1 SQVTM, CDR2 ANQGSEA. The CDR3 covers 18 residues. The CDR3 spells CSAVPGLAGARSTDTQYF. The CDR3, as DNA: TGCAGCGCCGTCCCGGGCCTAGCGGGGGCGAGAAGCACAGATACGCAGTATTTT.

This chain joins TRBV29-1 and TRBJ2-7, with 8 nucleotides matching TRBD1. With V trimmed by 8 bases and J by 6 bases, 12 bases remained unmatched. Germline CDR1 reads SQVTM; CDR2 reads ANQGSEA. The CDR3 extends over 13 amino acids. The CDR3 sequence is CSTDRGGTREQYF. The CDR3 DNA sequence: TGCAGCACCGACAGGGGTGGGACGCGCGAGCAGTACTTC.

The V gene is TRBV2, the J gene TRBJ1-2; D might be TRBD1 (5 bases). From germline, CDR1 is SNHLY and CDR2 FYNNEI. CDR3 size: 14 residues. Trimming stripped 2 bases from V and 3 bases from J, with 10 bases between. This chain's CDR3 is CASSELSRDYGYTF. The CDR3 nucleotides are TGTGCCAGCAGTGAATTGAGCAGGGACTATGGCTACACCTTC.

This chain links TRBV6-5 with TRBJ1-2; no clear D gene. Between the trimmed V and J ends, which lost 0 bases and 4 bases, there was a span of 15 bases. Germline-derived CDR1 and CDR2 are MNHEY and SVGAGI. CDR3 size: 16 residues. The CDR3 spells CASSYSGRAWSYGYTF. DNA for the CDR3: TGTGCCAGCAGTTACTCTGGTCGGGCGTGGTCCTATGGCTACACCTTC.

This chain connects TRBV27 to TRBJ2-2; D gene unclear. V shed 8 bases and J shed 4 bases, with 14 bases lying between them. The germline V gene has CDR1 MNHEY and CDR2 SMNVEV (reference sequence). The CDR3 is 14 amino acids. This CDR3 is CASQRSDLTGELFF. CDR3 sequence (DNA): TGTGCCAGCCAACGTTCCGATCTCACCGGGGAGCTGTTTTTT.

V gene TRBV30 combines with J gene TRBJ1-1; D gene uncertain. This CDR3 is built from 13 residues. CDR1 is GTSNPN and CDR2 is SVGIG in the germline V gene (reference sequence). Trimming cost V 4 bases and J 0 bases, with 9 bases left between them. CDR3 coding DNA: TGTGCCTGGACAAACCGGATGAACACTGAAGCTTTCTTT. Amino acids: CAWTNRMNTEAFF.

This chain links TRBV6-1 with TRBJ2-7; no clear D gene. Trimming stripped 0 bases from V and 4 bases from J, with 7 bases between. The germline gives CDR1 MNHNS, CDR2 SASEGT. The CDR3 consists of 13 residues. The CDR3 region is CASSEAMVYEQYF. The CDR3, as DNA: TGTGCCAGCAGTGAAGCTATGGTATACGAGCAGTACTTC.

This clone was counted between two and nine times. The chain is built from TRBV29-1 and TRBJ2-3, with D maybe TRBD1 (6 bases). V was clipped by 5 bases and J by 1 base, with 10 bases between them. Germline V gene sequence: CDR1 SQVTM, CDR2 ANQGSEA. The CDR3 loop spans 13 amino acids. The CDR3 region has the DNA TGCAGCGTTCCCAGGGGTGGCACAGATACGCAGTATTTT. It translates to CSVPRGGTDTQYF.

This clone was seen just once. This chain links TRBV30 with TRBJ2-7; unclear D gene. Germline V gives CDR1 GTSNPN, CDR2 SVGIG (reference sequence). The ends were cut back, 8 bases at V and 3 bases at J, with 11 bases in the middle. The CDR3 is 11 amino acids. The CDR3 loop is CAAQVSYEQYF. DNA of the CDR3: TGTGCCGCCCAAGTTAGCTACGAGCAGTACTTC.

The chain has TRBV7-2 and TRBJ1-2, with 9 bases that match TRBD1. Germline V gives CDR1 SGHTA, CDR2 FQGNSA. The V and J ends lost 1 base and 6 bases, in that order; junction bases with no gene match: 0. CDR3 length: 13 residues. The CDR3 region is CASSLGTGDGYTF. In nucleotides, the CDR3 is TGTGCCAGCAGCTTAGGGACAGGGGATGGCTACACCTTC.

The chain uses TRBV30 and TRBJ1-1; no firm D call. Between the trimmed V and J ends, which lost 2 bases and 0 bases, there was a span of 13 bases. The V gene's germline CDR1 is GTSNPN and CDR2 SVGIG (reference sequence). The CDR3 contains 15 residues. CDR3 sequence reads: CAWSTKGRLNTEAFF. CDR3 DNA sequence: TGTGCCTGGAGTACAAAAGGACGGCTGAACACTGAAGCTTTCTTT.

The sample holds one count of this clone. The gene calls are TRBV7-8 and TRBJ1-5, with 8 bases matching TRBD1. Germline CDR1 is SGHVS and CDR2 is FQNEAQ. V dropped 2 bases and J dropped 1; count of bases not matched to a gene: 1. This CDR3 contains 15 residues. In nucleotides, the CDR3 is TGTGCCAGCAGCTTACAGGGGGCGAGCAATCAGCCCCAGCATTTT. Protein product: CASSLQGASNQPQHF.

This clone appeared a single time. V gene TRBV25-1 combines with J gene TRBJ2-6; D not resolved. This CDR3 has 14 amino acids. The V gene's germline CDR1 is MGHDK and CDR2 SYGVNS. Trimming removed 8 bases from V and 0 bases from J, with 8 bases in between. In DNA form, the CDR3 reads TGTGCCAGCGGCCAGTTCTCTGGGGCCAACGTCCTGACTTTC. It translates to CASGQFSGANVLTF.

The rearrangement uses TRBV30 and TRBJ1-3; no clear D gene. CDR1 is GTSNPN and CDR2 is SVGIG in the germline V gene (reference sequence). This CDR3 is 13 amino acids long. Trimming removed 0 bases from V and 3 bases from J, with 6 bases in between. The CDR3 reads CAWSVNVGNTIYF. CDR3 nucleotides: TGTGCCTGGAGTGTAAATGTTGGAAACACCATATATTTT.

The chain combines TRBV7-2 with TRBJ1-2; D unclear. CDR1 and CDR2 from the germline V gene are SGHTA and FQGNSA. CDR3 length: 13 amino acids. The V gene lost 5 bases and the J gene lost 7 bases, with 14 bases spanning the gap. CDR3 residues: CASSLIPEGGYTF. The CDR3 DNA sequence: TGTGCCAGCAGCCTTATTCCCGAGGGTGGCTACACCTTC.

This chain links TRBV19 with TRBJ2-1, with TRBD2 matching 9 bases. Germline V gene data show CDR1 as LNHDA and CDR2 as SQIVND (reference sequence). The CDR3 has 14 amino acids. The V gene end was trimmed by 10 bases and the J gene end by 6 bases; junction bases not matched to a gene: 10. The CDR3 is CATLGTSLLNEQFF. CDR3 nucleotide sequence: TGTGCCACGCTAGGGACTAGCCTCCTCAATGAGCAGTTCTTC. The whole variable domain, remainder taken from reference TRBV19 and TRBJ2-1, is DGGITQSPKYLFRKEGQNVTLSCEQNLNHDAMYWYRQDPGQGLRLIYYSQIVNDFQKGDIAEGYSVSREKKESFPLTVTSAQKNPTAFYLCATLGTSLLNEQFFGPGTRLTVL.

V gene TRBV29-1 combines with J gene TRBJ2-7, with a weak D call TRBD2 (7 bases). Per germline, CDR1 SQVTM and CDR2 ANQGSEA. V dropped 3 bases and J dropped 2 bases, with 11 bases sitting between them. This CDR3 is built from 13 residues. Here the CDR3 DNA reads TGCAGCGTTGACGGCGGGGGCACCTACGAGCAGTACTTC. This codes for CSVDGGGTYEQYF.

The genes are TRBV4-2 and TRBJ1-2, with D possibly matching TRBD1 (6 bases). Germline V gene data show CDR1 as LGHNA and CDR2 as YNFKEQ. The CDR3 has 15 residues. The V and J ends lost 0 bases and 8 bases respectively, with 16 bases between them. CDR3 bases: TGTGCCAGCAGCCAAGATCCCGATACAGGGAAAGGCTACACCTTC. Translation gives CASSQDPDTGKGYTF.

The chain carries TRBV5-1 and TRBJ1-1, with D possibly matching TRBD1 (6 bases). The CDR3 is made up of 14 amino acids. Germline CDR1 and CDR2: SGHRS and YFSETQ. V was pared by 0 bases and J by 4 bases, with 10 bases between. The CDR3 nucleotides are TGCGCCAGCAGCTTGGCGCAACAGGGCACTGAAGCTTTCTTT. It specifies CASSLAQQGTEAFF.

This clone was detected once. V is TRBV30 and J is TRBJ1-1; D possibly corresponds to TRBD1 (5 bases). Trimming shortened V by 0 bases and J by 5 bases, and 10 bases separated the two germline ends. Germline CDR1 is GTSNPN and CDR2 is SVGIG (reference sequence). There are 13 residues in the CDR3. CDR3 region: CAWSVEGRTEAFF. The CDR3 DNA is TGTGCCTGGAGTGTGGAGGGGAGGACTGAAGCTTTCTTT.